This TCR beta chain was identified during a study of T cells after yellow fever vaccination. MiXCR was run by TCRdb on the 5' RACE reads, yielding one entry per CDR3 protein. The repertoire includes tens of thousands of distinct CDR3 sequences, around 7% of them detected once, and 35% to 40% sits in the top ten. The ends were cut back, 3 bases at V and 2 bases at J, with 10 bases in the middle. The CDR3 length is 13 residues. Germline CDR1 is SQVTM and CDR2 is ANQGSEA. This clonotype has a count of ten or more. The specimen was CD8+ T cells sorted from PBMCs, collected 45 days after the first yellow fever vaccination. The sequence derives from a young man who received the YFV17D yellow fever vaccine. The chain combines TRBV29-1 with TRBJ2-5; no clear D gene. CDR3 coding DNA: TGCAGCGTTGAGATTGGGAAACAAGAGACCCAGTACTTC. This translates into CSVEIGKQETQYF. Full variable domain (outside the CDR3, taken from reference TRBV29-1 and TRBJ2-5): SAVISQKPSRDICQRGTSLTIQCQVDSQVTMMFWYRQQPGQSLTLIATANQGSEATYESGFVIDKFPISRPNLTFSTLTVSNMSPEDSSIYLCSVEIGKQETQYFGPGTRLLVL.